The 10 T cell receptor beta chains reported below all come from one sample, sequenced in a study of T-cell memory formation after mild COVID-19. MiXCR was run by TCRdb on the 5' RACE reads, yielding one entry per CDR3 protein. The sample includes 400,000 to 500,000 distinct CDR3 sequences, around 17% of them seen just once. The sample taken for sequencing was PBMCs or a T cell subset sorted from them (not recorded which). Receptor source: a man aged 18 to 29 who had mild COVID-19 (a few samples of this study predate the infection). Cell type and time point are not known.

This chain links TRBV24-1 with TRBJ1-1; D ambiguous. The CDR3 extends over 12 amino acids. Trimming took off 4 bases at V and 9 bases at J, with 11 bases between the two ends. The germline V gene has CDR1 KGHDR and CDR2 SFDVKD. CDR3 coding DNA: TGTGCCACCAGTGACACCGAAGCTCAAGCTTTCTTT. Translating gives CATSDTEAQAFF.

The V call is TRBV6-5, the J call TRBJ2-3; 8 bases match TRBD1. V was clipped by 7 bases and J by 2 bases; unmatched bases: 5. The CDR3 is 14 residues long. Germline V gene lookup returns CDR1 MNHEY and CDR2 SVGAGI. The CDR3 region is CASTPGQATDTQYF. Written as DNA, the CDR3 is TGTGCCAGCACCCCGGGACAGGCCACAGATACGCAGTATTTT.

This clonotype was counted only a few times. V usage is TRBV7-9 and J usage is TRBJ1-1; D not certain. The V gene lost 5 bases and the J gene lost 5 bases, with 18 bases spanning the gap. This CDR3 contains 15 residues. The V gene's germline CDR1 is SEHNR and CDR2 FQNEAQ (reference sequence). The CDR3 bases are TGTGCCAGCAGCAGGCGGCGGTCAGACGAGACTGAAGCTTTCTTT. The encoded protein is CASSRRRSDETEAFF.

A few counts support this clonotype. CDR3: CATSDPRQENGYTF. The DNA of the CDR3 is TGTGCCACCAGTGATCCCCGACAGGAGAATGGCTACACCTTC. This chain connects TRBV24-1 to TRBJ1-2; D is perhaps TRBD1 (6 bases). CDR3 length equals 14 residues. Trimming took off 3 bases at V and 6 bases at J, with 13 bases between the two ends. Germline lookup yields CDR1 KGHDR and CDR2 SFDVKD.

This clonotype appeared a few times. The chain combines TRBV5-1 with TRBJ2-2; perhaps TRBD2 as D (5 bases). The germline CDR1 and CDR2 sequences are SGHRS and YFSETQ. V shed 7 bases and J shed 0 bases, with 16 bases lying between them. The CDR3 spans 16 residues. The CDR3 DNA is TGCGCCAGCCAACCGGGCAGGAGGACGAACACCGGGGAGCTGTTTTTT. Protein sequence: CASQPGRRTNTGELFF.

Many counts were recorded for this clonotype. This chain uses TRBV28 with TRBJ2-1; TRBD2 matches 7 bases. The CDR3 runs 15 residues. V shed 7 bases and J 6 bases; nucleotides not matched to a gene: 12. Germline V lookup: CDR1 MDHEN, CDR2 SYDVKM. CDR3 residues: CASTHGGGASNEQFF. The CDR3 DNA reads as TGTGCCAGCACCCATGGGGGGGGAGCCAGCAATGAGCAGTTCTTC. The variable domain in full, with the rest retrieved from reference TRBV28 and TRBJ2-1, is DVKVTQSSRYLVKRTGEKVFLECVQDMDHENMFWYRQDPGLGLRLIYFSYDVKMKEKGDIPEGYSVSREKKERFSLILESASTNQTSMYLCASTHGGGASNEQFFGPGTRLTVL.

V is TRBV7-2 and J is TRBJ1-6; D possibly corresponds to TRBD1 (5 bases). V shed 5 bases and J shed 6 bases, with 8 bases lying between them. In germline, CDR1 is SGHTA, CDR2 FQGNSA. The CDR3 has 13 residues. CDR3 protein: CASSPRGNSPLHF. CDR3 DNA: TGTGCCAGCAGCCCAAGGGGTAATTCACCCCTCCACTTT.

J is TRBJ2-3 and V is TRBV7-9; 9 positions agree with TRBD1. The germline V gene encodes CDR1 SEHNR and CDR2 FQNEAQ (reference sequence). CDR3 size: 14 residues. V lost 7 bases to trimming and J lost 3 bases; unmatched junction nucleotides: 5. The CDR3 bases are TGTGCCAGCACCGAACAGGGGGCAACAGATACGCAGTATTTT. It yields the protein CASTEQGATDTQYF.

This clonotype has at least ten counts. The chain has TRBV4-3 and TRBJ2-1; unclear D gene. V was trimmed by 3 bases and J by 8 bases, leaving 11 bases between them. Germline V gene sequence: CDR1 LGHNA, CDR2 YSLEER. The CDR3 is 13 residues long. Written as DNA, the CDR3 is TGCGCCAGCAGCCACCCTGACCCATATGAGCAGTTCTTC. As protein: CASSHPDPYEQFF.

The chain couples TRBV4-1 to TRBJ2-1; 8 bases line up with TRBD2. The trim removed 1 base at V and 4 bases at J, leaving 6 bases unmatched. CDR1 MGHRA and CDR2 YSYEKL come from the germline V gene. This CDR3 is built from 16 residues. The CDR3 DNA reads TGCGCCAGCAGCCAAGGGGGGGCTAGCGGGTACAATGAGCAGTTCTTC. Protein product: CASSQGGASGYNEQFF.